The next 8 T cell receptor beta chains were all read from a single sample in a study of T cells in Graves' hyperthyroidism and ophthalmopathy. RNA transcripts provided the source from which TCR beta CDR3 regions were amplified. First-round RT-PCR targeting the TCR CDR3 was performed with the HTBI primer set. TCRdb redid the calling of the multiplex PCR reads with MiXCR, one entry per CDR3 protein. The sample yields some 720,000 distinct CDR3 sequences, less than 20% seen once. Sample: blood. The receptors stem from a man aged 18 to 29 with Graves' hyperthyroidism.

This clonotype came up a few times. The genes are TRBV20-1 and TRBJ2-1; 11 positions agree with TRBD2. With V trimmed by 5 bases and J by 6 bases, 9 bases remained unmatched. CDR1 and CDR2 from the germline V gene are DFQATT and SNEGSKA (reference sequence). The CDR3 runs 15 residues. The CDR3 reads CSAPDSGRAPNEQFF. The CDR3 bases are TGCAGTGCTCCCGATAGCGGGAGGGCCCCCAATGAGCAGTTCTTC.

Here the CDR3 DNA reads TGTGCCAGCAGCTCAACCACAGGGTGGAACTATGGCTACACCTTC. As protein: CASSSTTGWNYGYTF. The V call is TRBV13, the J call TRBJ1-2, with D maybe TRBD1 (6 bases). Germline CDR1 is PRHDT and CDR2 is FYEKMQ (reference sequence). The V gene lost 4 bases and the J gene lost 2 bases, with 14 bases spanning the gap. CDR3 size: 15 residues.

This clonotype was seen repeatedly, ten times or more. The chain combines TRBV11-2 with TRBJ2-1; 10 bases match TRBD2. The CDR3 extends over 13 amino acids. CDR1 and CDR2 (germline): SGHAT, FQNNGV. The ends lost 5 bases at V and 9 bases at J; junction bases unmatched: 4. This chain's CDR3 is CASSTRLAGEQFF. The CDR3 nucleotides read TGTGCCAGCAGCACCCGACTAGCGGGTGAGCAGTTCTTC. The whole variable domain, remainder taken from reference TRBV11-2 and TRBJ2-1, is EAGVAQSPRYKIIEKRQSVAFWCNPISGHATLYWYQQILGQGPKLLIQFQNNGVVDDSQLPKDRFSAERLKGVDSTLKIQPAKLEDSAVYLCASSTRLAGEQFFGPGTRLTVL.

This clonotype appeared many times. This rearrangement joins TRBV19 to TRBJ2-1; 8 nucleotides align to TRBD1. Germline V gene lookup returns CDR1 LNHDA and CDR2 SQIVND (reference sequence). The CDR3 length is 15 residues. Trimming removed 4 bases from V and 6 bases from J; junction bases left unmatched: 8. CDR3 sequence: CASSTRQGMVNEQFF. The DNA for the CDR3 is TGTGCCAGTAGTACCCGACAGGGGATGGTCAATGAGCAGTTCTTC. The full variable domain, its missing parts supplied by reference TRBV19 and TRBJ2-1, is DGGITQSPKYLFRKEGQNVTLSCEQNLNHDAMYWYRQDPGQGLRLIYYSQIVNDFQKGDIAEGYSVSREKKESFPLTVTSAQKNPTAFYLCASSTRQGMVNEQFFGPGTRLTVL.

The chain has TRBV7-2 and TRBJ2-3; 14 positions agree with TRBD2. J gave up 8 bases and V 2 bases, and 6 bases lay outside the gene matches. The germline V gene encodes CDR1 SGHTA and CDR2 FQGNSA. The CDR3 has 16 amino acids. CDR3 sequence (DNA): TGTGCCAGCAGCTTAAAGGGACTAGCGGGAGCGCGTACGCAGTATTTT. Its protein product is CASSLKGLAGARTQYF.

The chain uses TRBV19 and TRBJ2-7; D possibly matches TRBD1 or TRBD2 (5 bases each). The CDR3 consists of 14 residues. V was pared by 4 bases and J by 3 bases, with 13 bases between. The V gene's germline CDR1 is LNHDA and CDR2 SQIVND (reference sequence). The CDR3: CASSTSGPGYEQYF. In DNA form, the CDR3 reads TGTGCCAGTAGTACTTCGGGACCTGGCTACGAGCAGTACTTC.

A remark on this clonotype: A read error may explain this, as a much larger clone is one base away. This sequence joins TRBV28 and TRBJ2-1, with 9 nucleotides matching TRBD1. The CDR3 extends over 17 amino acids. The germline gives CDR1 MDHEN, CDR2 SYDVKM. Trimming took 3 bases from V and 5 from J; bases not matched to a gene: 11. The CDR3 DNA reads TGTGCCAGCAGTTTCCAGTCCCGGGACAGGGTCAACAATGAGCAGTTCTTC. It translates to CASSFQSRDRVNNEQFF.

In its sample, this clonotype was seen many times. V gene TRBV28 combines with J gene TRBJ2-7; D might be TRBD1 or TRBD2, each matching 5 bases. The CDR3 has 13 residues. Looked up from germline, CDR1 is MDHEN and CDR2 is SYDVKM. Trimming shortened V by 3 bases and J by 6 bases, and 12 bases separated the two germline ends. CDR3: CASSLTGPSEQYF. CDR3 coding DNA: TGTGCCAGCAGTTTGACGGGGCCGAGCGAGCAGTACTTC.